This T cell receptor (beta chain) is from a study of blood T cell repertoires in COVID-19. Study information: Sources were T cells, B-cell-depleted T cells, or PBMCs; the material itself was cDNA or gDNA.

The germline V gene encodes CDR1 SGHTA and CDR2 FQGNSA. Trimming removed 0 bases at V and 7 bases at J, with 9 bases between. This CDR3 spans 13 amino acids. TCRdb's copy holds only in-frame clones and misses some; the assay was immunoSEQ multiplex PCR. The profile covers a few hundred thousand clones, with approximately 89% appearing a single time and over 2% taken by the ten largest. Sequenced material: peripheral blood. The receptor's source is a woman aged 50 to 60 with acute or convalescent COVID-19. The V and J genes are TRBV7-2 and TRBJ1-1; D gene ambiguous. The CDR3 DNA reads TGTGCCAGCAGCTTAGCCCCCCCAGGTGAAGCTTTCTTT. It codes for CASSLAPPGEAFF.